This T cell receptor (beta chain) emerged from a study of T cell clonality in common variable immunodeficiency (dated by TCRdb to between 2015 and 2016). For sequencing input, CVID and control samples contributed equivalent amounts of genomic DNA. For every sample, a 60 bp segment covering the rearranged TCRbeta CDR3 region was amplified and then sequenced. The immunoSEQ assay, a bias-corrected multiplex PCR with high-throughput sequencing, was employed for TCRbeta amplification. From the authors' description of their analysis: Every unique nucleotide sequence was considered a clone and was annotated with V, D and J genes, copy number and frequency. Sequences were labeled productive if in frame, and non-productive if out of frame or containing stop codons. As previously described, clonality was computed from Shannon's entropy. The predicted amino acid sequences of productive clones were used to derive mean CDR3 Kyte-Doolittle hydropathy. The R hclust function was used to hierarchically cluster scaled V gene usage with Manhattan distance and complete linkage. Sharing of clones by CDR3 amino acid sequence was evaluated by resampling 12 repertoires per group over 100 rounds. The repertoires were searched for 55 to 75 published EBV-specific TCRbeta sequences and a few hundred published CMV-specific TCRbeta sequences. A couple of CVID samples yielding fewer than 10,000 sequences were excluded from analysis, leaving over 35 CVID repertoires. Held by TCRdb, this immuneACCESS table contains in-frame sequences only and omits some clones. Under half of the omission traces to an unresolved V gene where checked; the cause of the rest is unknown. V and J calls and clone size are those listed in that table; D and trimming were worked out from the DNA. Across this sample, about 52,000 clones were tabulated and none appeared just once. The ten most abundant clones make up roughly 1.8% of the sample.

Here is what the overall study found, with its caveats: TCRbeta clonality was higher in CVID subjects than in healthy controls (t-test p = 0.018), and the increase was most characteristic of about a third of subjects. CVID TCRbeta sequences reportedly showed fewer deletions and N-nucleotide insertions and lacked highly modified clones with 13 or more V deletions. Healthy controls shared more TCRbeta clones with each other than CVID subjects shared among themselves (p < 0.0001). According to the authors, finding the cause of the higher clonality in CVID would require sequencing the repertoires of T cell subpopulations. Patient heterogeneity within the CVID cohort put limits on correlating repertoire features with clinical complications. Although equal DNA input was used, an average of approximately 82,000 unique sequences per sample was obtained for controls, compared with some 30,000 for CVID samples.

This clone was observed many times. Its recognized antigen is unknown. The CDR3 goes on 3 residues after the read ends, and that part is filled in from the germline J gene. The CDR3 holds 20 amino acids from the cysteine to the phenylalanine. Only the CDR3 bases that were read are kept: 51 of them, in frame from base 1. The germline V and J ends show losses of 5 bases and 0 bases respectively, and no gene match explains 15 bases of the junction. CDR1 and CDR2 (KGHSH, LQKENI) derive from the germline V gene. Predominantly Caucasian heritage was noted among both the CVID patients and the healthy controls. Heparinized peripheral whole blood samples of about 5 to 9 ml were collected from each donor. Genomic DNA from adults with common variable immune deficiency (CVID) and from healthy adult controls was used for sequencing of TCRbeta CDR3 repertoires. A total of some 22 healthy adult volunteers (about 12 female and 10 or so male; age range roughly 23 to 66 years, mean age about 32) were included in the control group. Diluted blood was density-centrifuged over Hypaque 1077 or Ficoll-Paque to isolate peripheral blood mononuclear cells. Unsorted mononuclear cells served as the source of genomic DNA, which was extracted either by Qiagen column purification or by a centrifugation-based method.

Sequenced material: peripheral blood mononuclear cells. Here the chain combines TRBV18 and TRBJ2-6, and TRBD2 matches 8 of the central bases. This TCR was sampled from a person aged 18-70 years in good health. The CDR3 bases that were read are TGTGCCAGCTCAACCCAACCCAGCGGGGGCCCCCTCTCTGGGGCCAACGTC. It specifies CASSTQPSGGPLSGANV. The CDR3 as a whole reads CASSTQPSGGPLSGANVLTF.